The rows below give T cell receptor beta chains drawn from one sample of a study of PD-L1 blockade in urothelial cancer. Sequenced by immunoSEQ multiplex PCR; TCRdb stores in-frame clones only, minus some. The sample lists about 43,000 clones, about 88% seen once, with around an eighth in the top ten. The source was PBMCs, collected around atezolizumab (anti-PD-L1) treatment. The receptors stem from a woman aged 55-70 years with urothelial cancer. Each CDR3 is given with its conserved first and last residue. Each record gives: CDR3 length, V gene, J gene, D gene, CDR3 protein, CDR3 DNA. D genes are given only for firm matches.

cdr3_length: 17
v_call: TRBV7-2
j_call: TRBJ2-3
d_call: TRBD2
cdr3_aa: CASSWRTSGSSTDTQYF
cdr3_nt: TGTGCCAGCAGCTGGCGGACTAGCGGGAGTAGCACAGATACGCAGTATTTT

cdr3_length: 16
v_call: TRBV5-1
j_call: TRBJ2-3
d_call: NA
cdr3_aa: CASSLGLEWRTDTQYF
cdr3_nt: TGCGCCAGCAGCTTGGGACTGGAGTGGCGGACAGATACGCAGTATTTT

cdr3_length: 12
v_call: TRBV27
j_call: TRBJ1-2
d_call: TRBD1
cdr3_aa: CASSGQGDGYTF
cdr3_nt: TGTGCCAGCAGTGGACAGGGGGACGGCTACACCTTC

cdr3_length: 17
v_call: TRBV19
j_call: TRBJ2-2
d_call: TRBD2
cdr3_aa: CASSTHSTSGYTGELFF
cdr3_nt: TGTGCCAGTAGTACCCACTCTACTAGCGGTTACACCGGGGAGCTGTTTTTT

cdr3_length: 13
v_call: TRBV6-5
j_call: TRBJ1-2
d_call: NA
cdr3_aa: CATITGNNYGYTF
cdr3_nt: TGTGCCACGATCACAGGGAATAACTATGGCTACACCTTC

cdr3_length: 16
v_call: TRBV5-1
j_call: TRBJ2-3
d_call: NA
cdr3_aa: CASSRGGSRSTDTQYF
cdr3_nt: TGCGCCAGCAGCCGGGGAGGTAGCCGGTCCACAGATACGCAGTATTTT

cdr3_length: 14
v_call: TRBV7-8
j_call: TRBJ1-5
d_call: TRBD1
cdr3_aa: CASSPGTGNQPQHF
cdr3_nt: TGTGCCAGCAGCCCCGGGACAGGCAATCAGCCCCAGCATTTT

cdr3_length: 15
v_call: TRBV28
j_call: TRBJ1-1
d_call: TRBD1
cdr3_aa: CASRENRGRFTEAFF
cdr3_nt: TGTGCCAGCAGGGAAAACAGGGGTAGATTCACTGAAGCTTTCTTT

cdr3_length: 16
v_call: TRBV5-1
j_call: TRBJ2-1
d_call: TRBD2
cdr3_aa: CASSATSGSKYNEQFF
cdr3_nt: TGCGCCAGCAGCGCAACTAGCGGGAGTAAATACAATGAGCAGTTCTTC

cdr3_length: 16
v_call: TRBV7-6
j_call: TRBJ2-6
d_call: NA
cdr3_aa: CASSVDSISGANVLTF
cdr3_nt: TGTGCCAGCAGCGTCGACAGTATCTCCGGGGCCAACGTCCTGACTTTC